This T cell receptor (beta chain) came from a study of lymphopenia after photon versus proton radiotherapy. Study-wide results and limits: Relative stability marked proton patients; photon patients lost diversity and naive cells. Larger post-nadir TCR diversity loss correlated inversely with survival in deceased patients.

With regard to this clone: Its antigen remains unknown.

Generated by immunoSEQ multiplex PCR, the TCRdb table keeps only in-frame clones and is missing some. The top ten clones hold approximately 2% of a sample with approximately 47,000 clones, about 85% of them seen once. This receptor was taken from a man aged 35 to 55 with gastric cancer. Source: peripheral blood, taken from a patient treated with photon-based radiotherapy.

The CDR3 spells CASSLEGARNYGYTF. Written as DNA, the CDR3 is TGTGCCAGCAGCTTGGAGGGGGCGCGAAACTATGGCTACACCTTC. The genes are TRBV5-4 and TRBJ1-2; 7 bases match TRBD1. With 0 bases clipped from V and 2 bases from J, the junction kept 4 bases outside the gene matches. The CDR3 is 15 amino acids. Germline CDR1 and CDR2: SGHNT and YYREEE (reference sequence).